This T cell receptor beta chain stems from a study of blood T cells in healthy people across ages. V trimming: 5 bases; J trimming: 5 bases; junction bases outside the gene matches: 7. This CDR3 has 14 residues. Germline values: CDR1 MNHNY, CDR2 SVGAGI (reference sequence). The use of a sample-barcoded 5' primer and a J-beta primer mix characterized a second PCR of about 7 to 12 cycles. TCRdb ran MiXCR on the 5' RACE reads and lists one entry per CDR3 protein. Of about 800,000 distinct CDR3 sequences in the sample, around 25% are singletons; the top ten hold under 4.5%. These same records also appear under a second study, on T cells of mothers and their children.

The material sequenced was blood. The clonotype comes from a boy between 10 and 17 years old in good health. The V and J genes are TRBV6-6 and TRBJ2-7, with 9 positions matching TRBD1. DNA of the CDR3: TGTGCCAGCAGTCTCCCGGGACAGGGAAACGAGCAGTACTTC. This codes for CASSLPGQGNEQYF.